The clone carrying this TCR beta chain occurred many times. Its cognate antigen is unknown. This sequence may be a read error, since a much larger clone differs from it by one base. One entry per CDR3 protein, called by TCRdb with MiXCR from the 5' RACE reads. The table has some 87,000 distinct CDR3 sequences, over 10% seen once. The data belong to a study of neurological immune-mediated disorders. Study-wide points: No CDR3 amino acid sequences recurred among expanded clones across subjects, suggesting private repertoires in all groups.

Germline V gene sequence: CDR1 SGHRS, CDR2 YFSETQ. The CDR3 loop spans 14 amino acids. Trimming shortened V by 0 bases and J by 3 bases, and 10 bases separated the two germline ends. Regarding time point: longitudinal time-point 2. The unsorted libraries were generated from a total of 2 million PBMCs, which had been stored in RNAlater at -80 C. The sequencing input was PBMCs. This TCR was recovered from a female donor with HTLV-1-associated myelopathy (HAM/TSP). The rearrangement uses TRBV5-1 and TRBJ2-7; possible D gene TRBD2, 6 bases. CDR3 coding DNA: TGCGCCAGCAGCTTGGTCGGCGGGGACTACGAGCAGTACTTC. Its protein is CASSLVGGDYEQYF.